The 19 T cell receptor beta chains reported below all come from one sample, sequenced in a study of molecular identifiers for immune sequencing clone quantification. TCRdb reprocessed the PCR reads with MiXCR, giving one entry per CDR3 protein. The sample includes about 640,000 distinct CDR3 sequences, about 20% seen only once; the top ten take about 0.9%. The material sequenced was naive CD8+ T cells from blood, with Jurkat cell RNA spiked in. Regarding subset: FACS-sorted CD8+CD4-CCR7+CD45RA+ naive T cells. These receptors came from a human donor in good health. Some libraries in this study had Jurkat cell RNA spiked in.

In this sample, this clonotype turned up many times. This chain uses TRBV4-3 with TRBJ1-1; D perhaps matches TRBD1 (5 bases). The CDR3 runs to 16 residues. The germline V and J ends were trimmed by 0 bases and 2 bases, with 13 bases remaining between them. Germline V gene sequence: CDR1 LGHNA, CDR2 YSLEER. The CDR3 loop is CASSQDRQTVNTEAFF. The CDR3 bases are TGCGCCAGCAGCCAAGATAGACAGACAGTAAACACTGAAGCTTTCTTT.

As regards this clonotype: One end of the junction is discordant with germline, which a read error may explain. This chain links TRBV5-6 with TRBJ2-7, with a possible D match to TRBD1 (5 bases). In germline, CDR1 is SGHDT, CDR2 YYEEEE. The CDR3 has 16 amino acids. The CDR3 coding sequence is TGTGCCAGCAGCTTACGGTCAGGGCTATACTCCTACGAGCAGCACTTC. It translates to CASSLRSGLYSYEQHF.

The rearrangement uses TRBV30 and TRBJ1-1; D gene ambiguous. The CDR3 is 12 residues long. The germline V gene encodes CDR1 GTSNPN and CDR2 SVGIG (reference sequence). V lost 2 bases to trimming and J lost 4 bases, with 8 bases between them. The CDR3 bases are TGTGCCTGGAGTCCGGGGAGCACTGAAGCTTTCTTT. It encodes CAWSPGSTEAFF.

This clonotype was observed at least ten times. The chain carries TRBV20-1 and TRBJ1-5, with D perhaps matching TRBD1 (5 bases). Trimming stripped 1 base from V and 3 bases from J, with 16 bases between. CDR3 size: 16 residues. CDR1 is DFQATT and CDR2 is SNEGSKA in the germline V gene (reference sequence). The CDR3 loop is CSARGRGTGNNQPQHF. CDR3 in DNA: TGCAGTGCTAGAGGTAGGGGCACTGGAAACAATCAGCCCCAGCATTTT.

This clonotype has ten or more counts. The rearrangement uses TRBV6-5 and TRBJ2-5; TRBD2 aligns across 8 bases. This CDR3 comprises 18 residues. The V gene end was trimmed by 5 bases and the J gene end by 5 bases; junction bases not matched to a gene: 19. Germline CDR1 is MNHEY and CDR2 is SVGAGI. The CDR3 DNA is TGTGCCAGCAGTACCCATATGATCCCCTTCGGGGGGGCTGAGACCCAGTACTTC. Translating gives CASSTHMIPFGGAETQYF.

This clonotype was picked up a small number of times. This chain connects TRBV4-3 to TRBJ2-6; D not certain. Per germline, CDR1 LGHNA and CDR2 YSLEER. Trimming stripped 0 bases from V and 2 bases from J, with 8 bases between. The CDR3 runs 16 residues. The CDR3 here is CASSQDGVTGANVLTF. The DNA of the CDR3 is TGCGCCAGCAGCCAAGATGGGGTAACTGGGGCCAACGTCCTGACTTTC.

Comment on this clonotype: This may stem from a read error, because a much larger clone lies one nucleotide away. J is TRBJ2-7 and V is TRBV5-1, with D perhaps TRBD2 (6 bases). The CDR3 loop spans 15 amino acids. Germline CDR1 is SGHRS and CDR2 is YFSETQ. Here the CDR3 reads CVSSNLGGGLDEQYF. DNA for the CDR3: TGCGTCAGCAGCAATCTTGGCGGAGGGCTGGACGAGCAGTACTTC.

On this clonotype itself: This may be a read error, as it is one base from a much larger clone. The V call is TRBV10-3, the J call TRBJ1-1; TRBD1 matches at 7 bases. Germline V gene sequence: CDR1 ENHRY, CDR2 SYGVKD. The V and J ends lost 6 bases and 4 bases, in that order; junction bases with no gene match: 8. The CDR3 sequence is 14 residues long. The CDR3 region is CAIRGTALSTEAFF. CDR3 nucleotide sequence: TGTGCCATCAGGGGGACAGCTTTGAGCACTGAAGCTTTCTTT.

As concerns this clonotype: This may stem from a read error, because a much larger clone lies one nucleotide away. V is TRBV28 and J is TRBJ2-7; D tentatively fits TRBD1 or TRBD2 (5 bases each). CDR1 MDHEN and CDR2 SYDVKM come from the germline V gene. The CDR3 covers 16 residues. Trimming removed 6 bases from V and 3 bases from J, with 21 bases in between. The CDR3 spells CASSPRVWDQSYEQYF. In DNA, the CDR3 is TGTGCCAGCAGCCCGAGGGTCTGGGACCAAAGCTACGAGCAGTACTTC.

This rearrangement joins TRBV9 to TRBJ2-5, with 8 bases fitting TRBD2. CDR1 and CDR2 from the germline V gene are SGDLS and YYNGEE. There are 15 residues in the CDR3. V trimming: 0 bases; J trimming: 5 bases; junction bases outside the gene matches: 6. This CDR3 is CASSVDGRVRETQYF. The CDR3 DNA is TGTGCCAGCAGCGTAGACGGGAGGGTGCGTGAGACCCAGTACTTC.

The chain recombines TRBV6-5 with TRBJ2-5; TRBD1 is a possible D gene (5 bases). CDR3 length: 15 amino acids. The ends were cut back, 4 bases at V and 2 bases at J, with 14 bases in the middle. Germline lookup yields CDR1 MNHEY and CDR2 SVGAGI. DNA of the CDR3: TGTGCCAGCAGTTCCGACCACAGGACACAAGAGACCCAGTACTTC. Encoded protein: CASSSDHRTQETQYF.

The chain recombines TRBV7-3 with TRBJ2-1; weak D call: TRBD2 (7 bases). CDR3 size: 15 residues. Per germline, CDR1 SGHTA and CDR2 FQGTGA. V lost 2 bases and J 6 bases, leaving 14 bases between the germline ends. CDR3: CASSLFVGGGNEQFF. The CDR3 coding sequence is TGTGCCAGCAGCTTATTTGTGGGAGGGGGCAATGAGCAGTTCTTC.

The gene calls are TRBV4-3 and TRBJ2-5, with D tentatively TRBD2 (6 bases). The CDR3 totals 16 residues. The germline V gene has CDR1 LGHNA and CDR2 YSLEER. The V and J ends lost 0 bases and 5 bases respectively, with 16 bases between them. The CDR3: CASSQDPGGARETQYF. In nucleotides, the CDR3 is TGCGCCAGCAGCCAAGATCCCGGCGGGGCCCGGGAGACCCAGTACTTC.

Note on this clonotype: A read error is possible here, since a much larger clone lies one base away. The chain couples TRBV29-1 to TRBJ2-5, with no clear D. V lost 8 bases and J lost 6, with 10 bases in between. The germline gives CDR1 SQVTM, CDR2 ANQGSEA. This CDR3 has 10 amino acids. For the CDR3, the DNA is TGCAGCTTTCTGGGGAAGACCCAGTACTTC. Its protein product is CSFLGKTQYF.

This clonotype appeared many times. V and J are TRBV27 and TRBJ2-1; D is uncertain. The CDR3 covers 11 residues. Between the trimmed V and J ends, which lost 6 bases and 9 bases, there was a span of 9 bases. CDR1 and CDR2 from the germline V gene are MNHEY and SMNVEV (reference sequence). In nucleotides, the CDR3 is TGTGCCAGCAGGCAGTACGGTGAGCAGTTCTTC. This sequence encodes CASRQYGEQFF.

Note on this clonotype: An end of the junction does not agree with germline; a read error may underlie this. The rearrangement links TRBV7-8 to TRBJ2-7; the D gene is possibly TRBD2 (5 bases). The CDR3 covers 13 residues. The germline gives CDR1 SGHVS, CDR2 FQNEAQ. CDR3 coding DNA: TGTGCCAGCAGCTTAGCCGACTACTACGAGCAGCACTTC. Encoded protein: CASSLADYYEQHF.

Only a few counts were recorded for this clonotype. The chain employs TRBV19 and TRBJ1-1; weak D call: TRBD1 (5 bases). Germline CDR1 reads LNHDA; CDR2 reads SQIVND (reference sequence). Trimming left V 5 bases short and J 0 bases short, with 13 bases between. This CDR3 contains 15 residues. In DNA, the CDR3 is TGTGCCAGTAGTTTGGGACTGGGCATGAACACTGAAGCTTTCTTT. Protein product: CASSLGLGMNTEAFF.

This clonotype was observed many times. The genes are TRBV20-1 and TRBJ1-5, with D hard to call. CDR3 length: 13 residues. Germline lookup yields CDR1 DFQATT and CDR2 SNEGSKA (reference sequence). The V end was cut by 0 bases, the J end by 5 bases, with 8 bases between. The CDR3 spells CSARDRRDQPQHF. CDR3 in DNA: TGCAGTGCTAGAGATCGCCGGGATCAGCCCCAGCATTTT.

This clonotype occurred many times. The rearrangement uses TRBV7-9 and TRBJ1-5; no firm D call. The CDR3 consists of 15 residues. Germline lookup yields CDR1 SEHNR and CDR2 FQNEAQ (reference sequence). V was clipped by 5 bases and J by 0 bases, with 11 bases between them. The CDR3 coding sequence is TGTGCCAGCAGCCGGACTGACGATAGCAATCAGCCCCAGCATTTT. Translated, it gives CASSRTDDSNQPQHF. The variable domain in full, completed from reference TRBV7-9 and TRBJ1-5, reads DTGVSQNPRHKITKRGQNVTFRCDPISEHNRLYWYRQTLGQGPEFLTYFQNEAQLEKSRLLSDRFSAERPKGSFSTLEIQRTEQGDSAMYLCASSRTDDSNQPQHFGDGTRLSIL.